This section outlines one T cell receptor beta chain sequence together with its context. The record originates from a study of T cell changes during pregnancy in multiple sclerosis. CDR1 SGHRS and CDR2 YFSETQ come from the germline V gene. V gave up 0 bases and J gave up 8 bases, with 14 bases separating them. The CDR3 has 14 residues. Generated by immunoSEQ multiplex PCR, the TCRdb table keeps only in-frame clones and is missing some. The sample holds tens of thousands of clones, approximately 92% seen once. This TCR was recovered from a female donor with multiple sclerosis, enrolled in a pregnancy study. This chain uses TRBV5-1 with TRBJ1-2; weak D call: TRBD1 (5 bases). Material: peripheral blood, obtained after pregnancy. CDR3 nucleotides: TGCGCCAGCAGCTTGGATGGGTCCCCAGGGGGCTACACCTTC. Translated, it gives CASSLDGSPGGYTF.